The rows below give T cell receptor beta chains drawn from one sample of a study of blood T cell repertoires in COVID-19. TCRdb's copy holds only in-frame clones and misses some; the assay was immunoSEQ multiplex PCR. The data show 110,000 or so clones, over 75% seen once. Sequenced material: peripheral blood. These receptors originate from a man between 60 and 70 years old with acute or convalescent COVID-19. The CDR3 runs from the conserved cysteine through the conserved F or W. The D gene is left open where the match is weak. Expanded clones get a size class; other rows say once, few or many, or leave the size out.

. TRBJ2-5 14 TRBV11-2 once CASSLSPGEETQYF TGTGCCAGCAGCTTATCCCCCGGGGAAGAGACCCAGTACTTC
. TRBJ2-2 17 TRBV4-2 . CASSQDKGSAPLIELFF TGTGCCAGCAGCCAAGATAAGGGTAGCGCTCCCTTAATAGAGCTGTTTTTT
TRBD1 TRBJ2-7 13 TRBV27 . CASGDRGWYEQYF TGTGCCAGCGGGGACAGGGGGTGGTACGAGCAGTACTTC
. TRBJ2-7 15 TRBV10-1 . CASSESGDRSYEQYF TGCGCCAGCAGTGAGTCCGGGGATCGGTCCTACGAGCAGTACTTC
TRBD2 TRBJ2-1 13 TRBV24-1 . CATRRESRDEQFF TGTGCCACCAGGCGGGAGTCGAGGGATGAGCAGTTCTTC
. TRBJ2-7 15 TRBV7-2 . CASSTAARGWYEQYF TGTGCCAGCAGCACCGCGGCCCGGGGGTGGTACGAGCAGTACTTC
. TRBJ1-1 16 TRBV7-8 . CASSLEFAEMNTEAFF TGTGCCAGCAGCTTAGAGTTCGCGGAGATGAACACTGAAGCTTTCTTT
. TRBJ1-6 15 TRBV7-2 . CASSLTAGPDSPLHF TGTGCCAGCAGCTTAACGGCAGGGCCTGATTCACCCCTCCACTTT
. TRBJ2-7 13 TRBV19 . CASSIDSTYEQYF TGTGCCAGTAGTATCGACAGCACCTACGAGCAGTACTTC
. TRBJ1-1 14 TRBV6-5 . CASSYRGGNTEAFF TGTGCCAGCAGTTACAGAGGGGGAAACACTGAAGCTTTCTTT
TRBD1 TRBJ2-7 15 TRBV27 . CASSFQGVSPYEQYF TGTGCCAGCAGTTTCCAGGGGGTTTCCCCCTACGAGCAGTACTTC
. TRBJ1-2 13 TRBV10-3 . CAARREGDYGYTF TGTGCCGCGCGCAGGGAGGGAGACTATGGCTACACCTTC
TRBD1 TRBJ2-5 15 TRBV4-1 . CASSQGQGVQETQYF TGCGCCAGCAGCCAAGGACAGGGGGTCCAAGAGACCCAGTACTTC
. TRBJ2-1 14 TRBV9 . CASSPSRRDNEQFF TGTGCCAGCAGCCCTAGCCGGAGAGACAATGAGCAGTTCTTC
. TRBJ1-1 14 TRBV7-2 . CASSLNRGITEAFF TGTGCCAGCAGCTTAAACCGAGGGATCACTGAAGCTTTCTTT
. TRBJ2-5 13 TRBV29-1 once CSGLGAGKETQYF TGCAGCGGCCTGGGGGCAGGGAAAGAGACCCAGTACTTC
TRBD1 TRBJ2-1 15 TRBV9 . CASSAWTGRNNEQFF TGTGCCAGCAGCGCCTGGACAGGGAGGAACAATGAGCAGTTCTTC
TRBD2 TRBJ2-5 17 TRBV24-1 . CATSDPYSGRAQETQYF TGTGCCACCAGTGATCCTTATAGCGGGAGGGCCCAAGAGACCCAGTACTTC
. TRBJ2-2 15 TRBV7-2 . CASSQSYQGNGELFF TGTGCCAGCAGCCAGAGCTACCAGGGGAACGGGGAGCTGTTTTTT
TRBD1 TRBJ1-5 14 TRBV29-1 . CSVSDRDPNQPQHF TGCAGCGTTTCTGACAGGGACCCCAATCAGCCCCAGCATTTT
. TRBJ2-1 13 TRBV2 . CASSERLAHEQFF TGTGCCAGCAGTGAAAGGCTAGCCCATGAGCAGTTCTTC
TRBD1 TRBJ1-5 15 TRBV19 . CASSSSGTGDQPQHF TGTGCCAGTAGTTCCTCCGGGACAGGGGATCAGCCCCAGCATTTT
. TRBJ2-7 16 TRBV11-1 . CASSLGPQGFSYEQYF TGTGCCAGCAGCTTAGGCCCACAGGGTTTCTCCTACGAGCAGTACTTC
. TRBJ2-7 17 TRBV21-1 . CASSKVGREGPIYEQYF TGTGCCAGCAGCAAAGTAGGGCGGGAGGGCCCTATATACGAGCAGTACTTC
TRBD2 TRBJ2-1 18 TRBV5-1 . CASSLDPGGAGGSDEQFF TGCGCCAGCAGCTTGGACCCGGGTGGAGCGGGAGGAAGCGATGAGCAGTTCTTC
. TRBJ1-5 13 TRBV28 medium-sized CASSLAGAQPQHF TGTGCCAGCAGTTTGGCAGGGGCACAGCCCCAGCATTTT